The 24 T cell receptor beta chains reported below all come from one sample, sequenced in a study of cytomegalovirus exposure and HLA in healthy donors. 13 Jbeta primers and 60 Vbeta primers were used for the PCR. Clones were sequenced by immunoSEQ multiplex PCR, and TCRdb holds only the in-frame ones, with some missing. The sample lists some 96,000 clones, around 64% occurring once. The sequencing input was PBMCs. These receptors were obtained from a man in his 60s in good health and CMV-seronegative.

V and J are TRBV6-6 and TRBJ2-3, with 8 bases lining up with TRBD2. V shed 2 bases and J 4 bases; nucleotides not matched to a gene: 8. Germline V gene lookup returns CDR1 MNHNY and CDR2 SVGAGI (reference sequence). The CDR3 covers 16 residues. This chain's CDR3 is CASSYVSGGAPDTQYF. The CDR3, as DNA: TGTGCCAGCAGTTACGTGTCGGGAGGGGCACCAGATACGCAGTATTTT.

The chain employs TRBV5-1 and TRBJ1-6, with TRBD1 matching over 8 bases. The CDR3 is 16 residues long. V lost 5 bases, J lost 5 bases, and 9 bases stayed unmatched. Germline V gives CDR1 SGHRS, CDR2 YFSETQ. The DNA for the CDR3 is TGCGCCAGCAGGAGGTCACAGGGGGTTGATAATTCACCCCTCCACTTT. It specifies CASRRSQGVDNSPLHF.

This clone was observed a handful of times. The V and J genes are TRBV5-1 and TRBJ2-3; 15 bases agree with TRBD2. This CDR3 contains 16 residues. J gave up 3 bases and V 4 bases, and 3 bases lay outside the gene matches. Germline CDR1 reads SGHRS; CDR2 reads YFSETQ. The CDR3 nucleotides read TGCGCCAGCAGCGCGGGACTAGCGGGGGGAACAGATACGCAGTATTTT. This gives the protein CASSAGLAGGTDTQYF.

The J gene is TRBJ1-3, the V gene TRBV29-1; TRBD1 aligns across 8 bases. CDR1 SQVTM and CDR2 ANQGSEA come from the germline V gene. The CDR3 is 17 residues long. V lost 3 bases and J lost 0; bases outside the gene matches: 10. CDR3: CSVDGDRGPGSGNTIYF. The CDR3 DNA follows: TGCAGCGTTGACGGAGACAGGGGACCGGGCTCTGGAAACACCATATATTTT. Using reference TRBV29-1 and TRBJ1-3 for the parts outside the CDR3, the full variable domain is SAVISQKPSRDICQRGTSLTIQCQVDSQVTMMFWYRQQPGQSLTLIATANQGSEATYESGFVIDKFPISRPNLTFSTLTVSNMSPEDSSIYLCSVDGDRGPGSGNTIYFGEGSWLTVV.

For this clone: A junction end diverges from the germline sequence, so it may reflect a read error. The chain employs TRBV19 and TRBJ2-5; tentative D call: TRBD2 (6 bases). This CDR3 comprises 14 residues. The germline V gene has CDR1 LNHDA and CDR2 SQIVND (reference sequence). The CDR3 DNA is TGTGCCAGTAGTCTAGAGACTAGTCAAGAGACCCAGTACTTC. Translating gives CASSLETSQETQYF.

CDR3 sequence: CASSLYTGYEQYF. The CDR3 nucleotides read TGTGCCAGCAGCTTATATACTGGCTACGAGCAGTACTTC. This chain links TRBV7-3 with TRBJ2-7; D unresolved. The CDR3 is 13 amino acids. Germline V gives CDR1 SGHTA, CDR2 FQGTGA. Trimming stripped 2 bases from V and 3 bases from J, with 8 bases between.

CDR3 sequence: CASSLRDRGRDGYTF. The CDR3 DNA reads as TGTGCCAGCAGCTTGAGGGACAGGGGAAGGGATGGCTACACCTTC. The chain uses TRBV5-6 and TRBJ1-2; 10 bases fit TRBD1. J gave up 6 bases and V 1 base, and 6 bases lay outside the gene matches. The germline gives CDR1 SGHDT, CDR2 YYEEEE. The CDR3 sequence is 15 residues long.

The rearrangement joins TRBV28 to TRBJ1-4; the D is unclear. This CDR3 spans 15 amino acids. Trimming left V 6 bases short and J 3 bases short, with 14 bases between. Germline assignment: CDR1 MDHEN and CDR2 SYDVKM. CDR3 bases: TGTGCCAGCAGAAGCCTGGCCGGGGCTAATGAAAAACTGTTTTTT. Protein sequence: CASRSLAGANEKLFF.

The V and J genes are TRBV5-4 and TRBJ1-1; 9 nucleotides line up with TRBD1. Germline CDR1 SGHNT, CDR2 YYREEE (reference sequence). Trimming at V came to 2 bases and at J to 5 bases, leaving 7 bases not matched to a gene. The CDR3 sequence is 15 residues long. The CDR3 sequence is CASSLRGQGRTEAFF. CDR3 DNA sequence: TGTGCCAGCAGCTTACGAGGACAGGGGAGAACTGAAGCTTTCTTT.

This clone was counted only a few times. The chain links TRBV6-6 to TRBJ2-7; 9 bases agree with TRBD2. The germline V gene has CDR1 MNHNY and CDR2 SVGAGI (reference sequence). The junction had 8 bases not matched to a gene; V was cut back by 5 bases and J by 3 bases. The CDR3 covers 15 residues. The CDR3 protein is CASSRNSGGLYEQYF. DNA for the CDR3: TGTGCCAGCAGTCGAAATAGCGGGGGTCTCTACGAGCAGTACTTC.

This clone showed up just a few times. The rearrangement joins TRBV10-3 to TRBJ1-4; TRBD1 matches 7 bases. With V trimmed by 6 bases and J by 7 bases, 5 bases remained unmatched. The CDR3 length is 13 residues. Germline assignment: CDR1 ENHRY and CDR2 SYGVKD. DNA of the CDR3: TGTGCCATCAGAGGACAGGAGGCTGAAAAACTGTTTTTT. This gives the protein CAIRGQEAEKLFF.

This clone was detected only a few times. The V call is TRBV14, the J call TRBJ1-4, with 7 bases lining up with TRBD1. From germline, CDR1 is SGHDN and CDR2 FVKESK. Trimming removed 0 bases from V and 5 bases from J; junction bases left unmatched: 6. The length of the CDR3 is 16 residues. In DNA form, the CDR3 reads TGTGCCAGCAGCCAAGAATCGGAGACAGGGAATGAAAAACTGTTTTTT. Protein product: CASSQESETGNEKLFF.

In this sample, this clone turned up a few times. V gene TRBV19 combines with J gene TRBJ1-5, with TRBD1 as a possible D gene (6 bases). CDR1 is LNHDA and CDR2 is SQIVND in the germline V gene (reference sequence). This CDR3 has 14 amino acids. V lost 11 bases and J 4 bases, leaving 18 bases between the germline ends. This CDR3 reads CAVGGRQTNQPQHF. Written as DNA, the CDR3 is TGTGCCGTGGGGGGGCGACAGACGAATCAGCCCCAGCATTTT.

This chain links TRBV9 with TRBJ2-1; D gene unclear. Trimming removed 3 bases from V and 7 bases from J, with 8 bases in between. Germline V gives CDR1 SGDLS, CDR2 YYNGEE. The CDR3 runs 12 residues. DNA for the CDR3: TGTGCCAGCAGCGCCCACTTAAATGAGCAGTTCTTC. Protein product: CASSAHLNEQFF.

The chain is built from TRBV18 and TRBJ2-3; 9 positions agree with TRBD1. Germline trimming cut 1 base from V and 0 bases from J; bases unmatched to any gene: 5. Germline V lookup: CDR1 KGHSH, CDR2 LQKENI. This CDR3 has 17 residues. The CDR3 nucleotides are TGTGCCAGCTCACCACGAACAGGGGGCGGAAGCACAGATACGCAGTATTTT. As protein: CASSPRTGGGSTDTQYF.

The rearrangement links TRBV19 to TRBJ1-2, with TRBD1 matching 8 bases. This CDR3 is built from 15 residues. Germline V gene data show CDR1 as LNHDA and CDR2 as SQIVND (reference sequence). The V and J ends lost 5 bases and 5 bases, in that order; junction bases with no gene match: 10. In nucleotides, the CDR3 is TGTGCCAGTAGTTCCAGGGGCCAGGGGGCTTATGGCTACACCTTC. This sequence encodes CASSSRGQGAYGYTF.

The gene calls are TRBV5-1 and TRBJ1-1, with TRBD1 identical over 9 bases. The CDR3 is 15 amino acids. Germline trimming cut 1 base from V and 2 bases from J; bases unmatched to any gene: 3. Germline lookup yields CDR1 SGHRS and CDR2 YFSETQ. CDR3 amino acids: CASSLTDRGNTEAFF. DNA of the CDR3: TGCGCCAGCAGCTTGACGGACAGGGGAAACACTGAAGCTTTCTTT.

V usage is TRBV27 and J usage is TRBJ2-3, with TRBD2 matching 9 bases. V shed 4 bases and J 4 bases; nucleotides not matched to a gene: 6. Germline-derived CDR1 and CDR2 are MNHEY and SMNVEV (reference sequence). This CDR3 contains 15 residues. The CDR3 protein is CASSSGGRGPDTQYF. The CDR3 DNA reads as TGTGCCAGCAGTTCCGGCGGGAGGGGCCCAGATACGCAGTATTTT.

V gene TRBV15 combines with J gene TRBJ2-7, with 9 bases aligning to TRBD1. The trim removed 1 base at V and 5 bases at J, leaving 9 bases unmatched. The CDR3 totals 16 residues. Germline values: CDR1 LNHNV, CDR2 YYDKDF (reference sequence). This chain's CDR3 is CATSRVGTGPVNEQYF. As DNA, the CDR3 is TGTGCCACCAGCAGAGTTGGGACAGGGCCTGTGAACGAGCAGTACTTC.

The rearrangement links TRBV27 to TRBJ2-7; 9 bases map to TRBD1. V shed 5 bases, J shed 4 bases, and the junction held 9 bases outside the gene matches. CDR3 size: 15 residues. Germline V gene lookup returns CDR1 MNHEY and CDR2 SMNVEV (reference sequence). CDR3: CASSKIPGQGYEQYF. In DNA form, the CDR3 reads TGTGCCAGCAGTAAGATCCCGGGACAGGGATACGAGCAGTACTTC.

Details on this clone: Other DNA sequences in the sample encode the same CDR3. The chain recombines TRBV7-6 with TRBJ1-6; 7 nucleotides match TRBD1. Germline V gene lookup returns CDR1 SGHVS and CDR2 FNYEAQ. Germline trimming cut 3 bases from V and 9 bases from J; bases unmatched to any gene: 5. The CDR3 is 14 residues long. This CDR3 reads CASSFIQGSSPLHF. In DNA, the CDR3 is TGTGCCAGCAGCTTTATACAGGGGAGTTCACCCCTCCACTTT.

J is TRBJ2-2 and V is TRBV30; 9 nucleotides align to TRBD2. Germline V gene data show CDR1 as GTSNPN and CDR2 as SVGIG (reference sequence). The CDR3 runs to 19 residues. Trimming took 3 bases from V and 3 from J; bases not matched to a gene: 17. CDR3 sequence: CAWSKRGLAGLLYTGELFF. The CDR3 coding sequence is TGTGCCTGGAGCAAAAGGGGGCTAGCGGGGCTTTTATACACCGGGGAGCTGTTTTTT.

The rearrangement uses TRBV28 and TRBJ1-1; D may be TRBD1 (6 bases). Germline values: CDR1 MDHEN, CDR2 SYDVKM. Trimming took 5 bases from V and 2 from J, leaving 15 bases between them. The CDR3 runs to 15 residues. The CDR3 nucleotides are TGTGCCAGCAGTCCACAGGGACCGTCAAACACTGAAGCTTTCTTT. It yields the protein CASSPQGPSNTEAFF.

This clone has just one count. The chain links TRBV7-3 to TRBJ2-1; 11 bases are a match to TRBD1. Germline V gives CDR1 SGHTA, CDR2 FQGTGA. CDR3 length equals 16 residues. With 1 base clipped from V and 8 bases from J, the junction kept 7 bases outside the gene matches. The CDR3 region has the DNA TGTGCCAGCAGCTTAAGGCCGGGACAGGGGGGCGATGAGCAGTTCTTC. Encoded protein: CASSLRPGQGGDEQFF.